Below, 8 T cell receptor beta chains from the same sample are listed, as sequenced in a study of T cell changes during pregnancy in multiple sclerosis. Libraries were prepared by immunoSEQ multiplex PCR; TCRdb keeps only in-frame clonotypes and omits some of them. The sample records tens of thousands of clones, approximately 90% being singletons. This specimen consisted of peripheral blood, obtained in the first trimester of pregnancy. These TCRs come from a female donor with multiple sclerosis, enrolled in a pregnancy study.

The gene calls are TRBV4-1 and TRBJ2-7; 13 positions match TRBD2. The CDR3 length is 15 residues. The germline CDR1 and CDR2 sequences are MGHRA and YSYEKL. V dropped 4 bases and J dropped 3; count of bases not matched to a gene: 3. CDR3 nucleotide sequence: TGCGCCAGCAGCCCGACTAGCGGGAGGATCTACGAGCAGTACTTC. This codes for CASSPTSGRIYEQYF.

The chain links TRBV5-5 to TRBJ2-1; TRBD2 agrees at 7 bases. V shed 2 bases, J shed 4 bases, and the junction held 6 bases outside the gene matches. Looked up from germline, CDR1 is SGHKS and CDR2 is YYEKEE (reference sequence). The CDR3 loop spans 15 amino acids. The CDR3 nucleotides read TGTGCCAGCAGCTTACTAAGCGGGACTTACAATGAGCAGTTCTTC. Translation gives CASSLLSGTYNEQFF.

The CDR3: CASSWGQGMVDTQYF. For the CDR3, the DNA is TGTGCCAGCAGCTGGGGACAGGGGATGGTAGATACGCAGTATTTT. This rearrangement joins TRBV5-4 to TRBJ2-3; 10 bases line up with TRBD1. J was trimmed by 5 bases and V by 3 bases; bases with no gene match: 6. Germline V gives CDR1 SGHNT, CDR2 YYREEE (reference sequence). The CDR3 is made up of 15 amino acids.

The rearrangement links TRBV18 to TRBJ1-5; 10 bases are a match to TRBD1. V dropped 6 bases and J dropped 3; count of bases not matched to a gene: 5. From germline, CDR1 is KGHSH and CDR2 LQKENI. This CDR3 is built from 15 residues. CDR3 in DNA: TGTGCCAGCTCCCCCGACAGGGGGCTCAATCAGCCCCAGCATTTT. It translates to CASSPDRGLNQPQHF.

The chain recombines TRBV10-3 with TRBJ1-5; 12 bases match TRBD1. With V trimmed by 10 bases and J by 3 bases, 13 bases remained unmatched. The germline V gene encodes CDR1 ENHRY and CDR2 SYGVKD. The CDR3 sequence is 17 residues long. The CDR3: CATAGTGGGGSNQPQHF. The CDR3 region has the DNA TGTGCCACTGCCGGGACAGGGGGCGGAGGTTCCAATCAGCCCCAGCATTTT.

This chain connects TRBV5-6 to TRBJ2-3; D is possibly TRBD2 (7 bases). This CDR3 has 16 amino acids. The germline V gene has CDR1 SGHDT and CDR2 YYEEEE. Deletions cut 3 bases from V and 4 bases from J, with 18 bases between. The CDR3 DNA reads TGTGCCAGCAGCTATCCTAGCGGAGGGGGAGCAGATACGCAGTATTTT. Amino acids: CASSYPSGGGADTQYF.

As regards this clone: One end of the junction does not line up with germline, which may come from a read error. The CDR3 region has the DNA TGTGCCAGCAGGGAAGGGACTAGCGGGAGGTTCCACGAGCAGTACTTC. This encodes CASREGTSGRFHEQYF. This rearrangement joins TRBV6-1 to TRBJ2-7; 15 bases fit TRBD2. CDR1 and CDR2 (germline): MNHNS, SASEGT. CDR3 length: 16 amino acids.

V gene TRBV18 combines with J gene TRBJ1-4; D perhaps matches TRBD1 (6 bases). The CDR3 spans 16 residues. From germline, CDR1 is KGHSH and CDR2 LQKENI. Trimming shortened V by 5 bases and J by 8 bases, and 21 bases separated the two germline ends. The CDR3 loop is CASSVSGQLVFEKLFF. The CDR3, as DNA: TGTGCCAGCTCAGTATCCGGACAGCTGGTCTTCGAAAAACTGTTTTTT.